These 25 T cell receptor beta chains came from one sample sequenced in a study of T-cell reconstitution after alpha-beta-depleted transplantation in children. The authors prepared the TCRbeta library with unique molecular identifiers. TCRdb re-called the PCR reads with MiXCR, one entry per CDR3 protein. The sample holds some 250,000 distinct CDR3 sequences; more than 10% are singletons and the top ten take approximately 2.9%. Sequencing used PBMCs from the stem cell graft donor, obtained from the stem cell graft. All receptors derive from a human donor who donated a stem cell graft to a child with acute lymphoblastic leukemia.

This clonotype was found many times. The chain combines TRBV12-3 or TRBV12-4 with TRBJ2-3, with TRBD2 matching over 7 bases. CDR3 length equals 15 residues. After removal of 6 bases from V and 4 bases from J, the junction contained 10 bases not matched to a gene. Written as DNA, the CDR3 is TGTGCCAGCAGCATCCTAGCGGCGGGGGCAGATACGCAGTATTTT. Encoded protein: CASSILAAGADTQYF.

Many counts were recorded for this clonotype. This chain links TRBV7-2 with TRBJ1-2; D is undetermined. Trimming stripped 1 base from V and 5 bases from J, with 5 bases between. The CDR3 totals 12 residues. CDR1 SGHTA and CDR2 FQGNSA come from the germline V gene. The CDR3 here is CASSLGQYGYTF. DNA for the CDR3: TGTGCCAGCAGCTTAGGCCAGTATGGCTACACCTTC.

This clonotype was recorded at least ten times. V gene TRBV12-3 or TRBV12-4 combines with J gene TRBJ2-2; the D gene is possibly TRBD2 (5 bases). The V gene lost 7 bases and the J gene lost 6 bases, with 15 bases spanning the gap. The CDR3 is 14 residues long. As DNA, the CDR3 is TGTGCCAGCACCCCCGAGGGTTTCGCCGGGGAGCTGTTTTTT. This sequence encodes CASTPEGFAGELFF.

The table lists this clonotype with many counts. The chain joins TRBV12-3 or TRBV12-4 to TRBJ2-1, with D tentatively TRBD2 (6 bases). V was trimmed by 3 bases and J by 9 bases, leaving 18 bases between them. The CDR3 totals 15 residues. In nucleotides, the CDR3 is TGTGCCAGCAGTTTTGGGCGGGGAGGTACTGGTGAGCAGTTCTTC. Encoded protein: CASSFGRGGTGEQFF.

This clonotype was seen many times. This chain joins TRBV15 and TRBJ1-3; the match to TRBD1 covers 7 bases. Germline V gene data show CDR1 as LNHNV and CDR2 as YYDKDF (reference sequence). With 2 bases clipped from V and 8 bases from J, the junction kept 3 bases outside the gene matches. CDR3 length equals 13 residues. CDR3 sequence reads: CATSRSQGDTIYF. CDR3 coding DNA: TGTGCCACCAGCAGATCCCAGGGGGACACCATATATTTT.

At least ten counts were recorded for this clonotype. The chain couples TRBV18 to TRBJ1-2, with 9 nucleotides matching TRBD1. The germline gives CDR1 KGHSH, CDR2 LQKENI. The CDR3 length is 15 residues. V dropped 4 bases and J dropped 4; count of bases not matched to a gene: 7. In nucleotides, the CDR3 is TGTGCCAGCTCACGTACAGGGGGCCAACCCTATGGCTACACCTTC. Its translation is CASSRTGGQPYGYTF.

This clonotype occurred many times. CDR3 DNA sequence: TGTGCCAGCAGTTACGCGAATCAAAACAGTGAGCAGTTCTTC. This codes for CASSYANQNSEQFF. The V gene is TRBV6-2 or TRBV6-3, the J gene TRBJ2-1; D uncertain. Germline values: CDR1 MNHEY, CDR2 SVGEGT. The CDR3 sequence is 14 residues long. Trimming removed 2 bases at V and 9 bases at J, with 14 bases between.

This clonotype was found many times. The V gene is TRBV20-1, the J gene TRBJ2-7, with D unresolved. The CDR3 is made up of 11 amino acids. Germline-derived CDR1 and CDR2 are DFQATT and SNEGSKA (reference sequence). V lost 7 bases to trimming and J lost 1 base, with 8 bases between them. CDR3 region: CSVTGSYEQYF. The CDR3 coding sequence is TGCAGTGTAACCGGATCCTACGAGCAGTACTTC.

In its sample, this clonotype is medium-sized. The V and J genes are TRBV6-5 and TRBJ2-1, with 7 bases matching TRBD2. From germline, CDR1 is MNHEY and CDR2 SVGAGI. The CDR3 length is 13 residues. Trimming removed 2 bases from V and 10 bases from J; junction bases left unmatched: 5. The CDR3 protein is CASSYNEGLEQFF. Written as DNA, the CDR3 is TGTGCCAGCAGTTACAACGAGGGACTAGAGCAGTTCTTC.

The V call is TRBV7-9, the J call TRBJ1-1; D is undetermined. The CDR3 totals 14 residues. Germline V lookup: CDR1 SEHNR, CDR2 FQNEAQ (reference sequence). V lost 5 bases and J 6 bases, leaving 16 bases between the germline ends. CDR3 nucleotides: TGTGCCAGCAGCCCGCGGGTCGGCGTCGCTGAAGCTTTCTTT. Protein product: CASSPRVGVAEAFF.

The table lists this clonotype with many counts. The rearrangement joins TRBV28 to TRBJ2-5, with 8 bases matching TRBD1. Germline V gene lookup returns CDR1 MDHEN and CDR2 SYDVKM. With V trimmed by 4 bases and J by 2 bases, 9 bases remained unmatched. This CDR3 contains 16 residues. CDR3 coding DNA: TGTGCCAGCAGTTCCTCCGGGACAGGACTACAAGAGACCCAGTACTTC. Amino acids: CASSSSGTGLQETQYF.

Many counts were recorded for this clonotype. In nucleotides, the CDR3 is TGCAGCGCCTTGGGACAGGGCGGTGGCTACACCTTC. This sequence encodes CSALGQGGGYTF. The chain uses TRBV29-1 and TRBJ1-2; 9 bases are shared with TRBD1. The germline V gene has CDR1 SQVTM and CDR2 ANQGSEA. With 7 bases clipped from V and 7 bases from J, the junction kept 7 bases outside the gene matches. The CDR3 runs to 12 residues.

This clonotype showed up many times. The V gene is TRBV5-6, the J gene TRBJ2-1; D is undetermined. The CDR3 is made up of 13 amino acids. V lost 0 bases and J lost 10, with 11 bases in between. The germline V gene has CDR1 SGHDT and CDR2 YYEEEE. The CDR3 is CASSLGGRPEQFF. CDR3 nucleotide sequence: TGTGCCAGCAGCTTGGGCGGAAGGCCCGAGCAGTTCTTC. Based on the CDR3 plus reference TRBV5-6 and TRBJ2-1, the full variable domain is DAGVTQSPTHLIKTRGQQVTLRCSPKSGHDTVSWYQQALGQGPQFIFQYYEEEERQRGNFPDRFSGHQFPNYSSELNVNALLLGDSALYLCASSLGGRPEQFFGPGTRLTVL.

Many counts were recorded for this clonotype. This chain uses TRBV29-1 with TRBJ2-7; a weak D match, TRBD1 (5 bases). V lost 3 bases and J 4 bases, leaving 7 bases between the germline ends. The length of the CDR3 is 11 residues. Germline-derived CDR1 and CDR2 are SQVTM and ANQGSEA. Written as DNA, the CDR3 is TGCAGCGTTGAGACAGAGTACGAGCAGTACTTC. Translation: CSVETEYEQYF.

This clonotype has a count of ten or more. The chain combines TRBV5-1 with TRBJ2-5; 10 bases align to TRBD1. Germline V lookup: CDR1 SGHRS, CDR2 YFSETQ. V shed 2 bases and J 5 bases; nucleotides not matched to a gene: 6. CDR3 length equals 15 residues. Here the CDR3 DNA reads TGCGCCAGCAGCTTTCGACAGGGGGCGTCGGAGACCCAGTACTTC. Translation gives CASSFRQGASETQYF.

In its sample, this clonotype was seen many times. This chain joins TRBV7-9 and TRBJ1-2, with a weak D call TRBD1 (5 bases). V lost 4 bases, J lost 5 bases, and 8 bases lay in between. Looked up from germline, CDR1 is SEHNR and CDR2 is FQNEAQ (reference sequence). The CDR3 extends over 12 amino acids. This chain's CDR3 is CASSSGTYGYTF. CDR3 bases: TGTGCCAGCAGCTCCGGGACGTATGGCTACACCTTC.

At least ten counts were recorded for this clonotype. CDR3: CASSFLTGLHNQPQHF. The CDR3 region has the DNA TGTGCCAGCAGTTTCCTCACAGGGCTCCACAATCAGCCCCAGCATTTT. V usage is TRBV27 and J usage is TRBJ1-5, with D maybe TRBD1 (6 bases). Deletions cut 3 bases from V and 3 bases from J, with 15 bases between. Germline loops: CDR1 MNHEY, CDR2 SMNVEV (reference sequence). The CDR3 is 16 amino acids.

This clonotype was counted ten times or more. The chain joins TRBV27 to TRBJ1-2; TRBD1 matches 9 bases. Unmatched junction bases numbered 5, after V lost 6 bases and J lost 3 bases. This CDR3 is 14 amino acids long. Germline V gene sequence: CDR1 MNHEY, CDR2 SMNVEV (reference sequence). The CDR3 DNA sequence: TGTGCCAGCAGACGACAGGGGGGTCACTATGGCTACACCTTC. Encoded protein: CASRRQGGHYGYTF.

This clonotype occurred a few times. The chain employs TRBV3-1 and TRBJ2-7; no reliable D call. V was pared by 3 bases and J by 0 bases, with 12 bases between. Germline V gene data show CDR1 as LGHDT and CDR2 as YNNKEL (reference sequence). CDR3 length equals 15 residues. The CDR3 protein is CASSQVRISSYEQYF. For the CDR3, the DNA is TGTGCCAGCAGCCAGGTTCGGATTAGCTCCTACGAGCAGTACTTC.

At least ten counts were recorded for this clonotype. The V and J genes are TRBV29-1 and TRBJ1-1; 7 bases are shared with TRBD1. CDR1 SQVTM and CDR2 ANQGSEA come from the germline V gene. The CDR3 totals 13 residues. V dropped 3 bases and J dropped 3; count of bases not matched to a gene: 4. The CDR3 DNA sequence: TGCAGCGTTGACCGGGACAGCTACACTGAAGCTTTCTTT. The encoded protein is CSVDRDSYTEAFF.

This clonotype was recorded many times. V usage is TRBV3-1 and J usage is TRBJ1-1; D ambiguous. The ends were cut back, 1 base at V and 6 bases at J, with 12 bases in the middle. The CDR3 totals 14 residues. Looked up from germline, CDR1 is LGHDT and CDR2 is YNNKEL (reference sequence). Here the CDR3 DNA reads TGTGCCAGCAGCCAAGCTTCGGTTGGGTCTGAAGCTTTCTTT. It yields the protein CASSQASVGSEAFF. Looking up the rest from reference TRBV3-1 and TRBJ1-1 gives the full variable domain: DTAVSQTPKYLVTQMGNDKSIKCEQNLGHDTMYWYKQDSKKFLKIMFSYNNKELIINETVPNRFSPKSPDKAHLNLHINSLELGDSAVYFCASSQASVGSEAFFGQGTRLTVV.

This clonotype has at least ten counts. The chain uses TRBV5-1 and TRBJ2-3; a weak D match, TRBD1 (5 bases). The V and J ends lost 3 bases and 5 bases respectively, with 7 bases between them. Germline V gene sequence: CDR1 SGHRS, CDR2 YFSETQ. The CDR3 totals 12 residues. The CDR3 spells CASSSTGDTQYF. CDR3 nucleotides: TGCGCCAGCAGCTCAACAGGAGATACGCAGTATTTT.

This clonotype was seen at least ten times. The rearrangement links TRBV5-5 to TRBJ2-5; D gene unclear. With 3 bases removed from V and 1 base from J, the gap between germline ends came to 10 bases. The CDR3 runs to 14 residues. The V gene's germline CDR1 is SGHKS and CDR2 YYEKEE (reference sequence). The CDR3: CASSSLGTQETQYF. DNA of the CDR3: TGTGCCAGCAGCTCCCTAGGCACCCAAGAGACCCAGTACTTC.

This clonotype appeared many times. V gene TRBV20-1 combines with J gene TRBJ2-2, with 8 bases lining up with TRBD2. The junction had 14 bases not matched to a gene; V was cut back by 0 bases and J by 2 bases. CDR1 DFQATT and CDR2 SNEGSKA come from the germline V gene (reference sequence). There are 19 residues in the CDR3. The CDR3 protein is CSARDHGAGGGINTGELFF. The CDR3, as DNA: TGCAGTGCTAGAGATCATGGAGCTGGCGGGGGGATAAACACCGGGGAGCTGTTTTTT.

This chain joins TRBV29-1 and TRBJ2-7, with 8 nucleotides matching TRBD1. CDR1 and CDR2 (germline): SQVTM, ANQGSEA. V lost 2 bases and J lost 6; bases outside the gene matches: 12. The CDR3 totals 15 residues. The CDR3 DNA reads TGCAGCGTTGAATTCGTTCAGGGGGCGCGATCCGAGCAGTACTTC. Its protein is CSVEFVQGARSEQYF.